What follows are 15 T cell receptor beta chains derived from one specimen sequenced in a study of shared clonotypes between healthy human individuals. Assay: immunoSEQ multiplex PCR; the TCRdb copy retains only in-frame clones and omits some. The sample lists over 850,000 clones, 75% to 85% occurring once. The sample was memory CD4+ T cells from PBMCs. Subset meaning: CD45RA-negative fraction. The receptors were gathered from a young man in good health. Some clones in this sample may be carry-over from other donors' samples.

This chain connects TRBV9 to TRBJ2-5; 11 bases are shared with TRBD1. The CDR3 length is 14 residues. CDR1 and CDR2 from the germline V gene are SGDLS and YYNGEE. V trimming: 7 bases; J trimming: 3 bases; junction bases outside the gene matches: 5. CDR3 sequence reads: CASGGQGVEETQYF. CDR3 nucleotides: TGTGCCAGCGGGGGACAGGGGGTGGAAGAGACCCAGTACTTC.

This clone occurred once. J is TRBJ2-1 and V is TRBV28, with D possibly TRBD2 on 6 matching bases. Germline CDR1 and CDR2: MDHEN and SYDVKM. This CDR3 has 12 amino acids. V gave up 5 bases and J gave up 15 bases, with 17 bases separating them. CDR3 amino acids: CASSLPGRDVFF. CDR3 DNA sequence: TGTGCCAGCAGTCTCCCTGGGCGGGATGTGTTCTTC.

The chain has TRBV18 and TRBJ1-1, with D uncertain. Germline loops: CDR1 KGHSH, CDR2 LQKENI. The CDR3 is 12 amino acids. Trimming took off 3 bases at V and 7 bases at J, with 9 bases between the two ends. The CDR3 DNA reads TGTGCCAGCTCACCCAGGAAACTTGAAGCTTTCTTT. Translated: CASSPRKLEAFF.

The J gene is TRBJ2-7, the V gene TRBV27; 12 bases are shared with TRBD1. The germline V gene has CDR1 MNHEY and CDR2 SMNVEV (reference sequence). V trimming: 4 bases; J trimming: 7 bases; junction bases outside the gene matches: 17. The CDR3 contains 18 residues. The CDR3 DNA reads TGTGCCAGCAGTTGGCGCCCCCACCGGGACAGGGGGCTGGGGGAGCAGTACTTC. It encodes CASSWRPHRDRGLGEQYF.

The chain links TRBV5-4 to TRBJ1-2; D remains ambiguous. Germline V gene sequence: CDR1 SGHNT, CDR2 YYREEE (reference sequence). This CDR3 spans 14 amino acids. The V gene lost 2 bases and the J gene lost 2 bases, with 10 bases spanning the gap. CDR3: CASSFGRENYGYTF. In DNA, the CDR3 is TGTGCCAGCAGCTTTGGCCGGGAGAACTATGGCTACACCTTC.

The J gene is TRBJ2-3, the V gene TRBV6-5; D is uncertain. CDR1 is MNHEY and CDR2 is SVGAGI in the germline V gene. Trimming cost V 5 bases and J 5 bases, with 14 bases left between them. The CDR3 sequence is 14 residues long. The CDR3 sequence: CASSRLWDQDTQYF. CDR3 in DNA: TGTGCCAGCAGTCGCCTCTGGGATCAAGATACGCAGTATTTT.

The genes are TRBV30 and TRBJ2-5, with D possibly TRBD2 on 5 matching bases. V lost 4 bases to trimming and J lost 5 bases, with 14 bases between them. Germline lookup yields CDR1 GTSNPN and CDR2 SVGIG (reference sequence). The CDR3 has 13 amino acids. The CDR3 DNA sequence: TGTGCCTGGACCCGGGGTGGTACCGAGACCCAGTACTTC. Translation gives CAWTRGGTETQYF.

This clone has just a few counts. The rearrangement joins TRBV5-6 to TRBJ1-6; 8 nucleotides match TRBD1. CDR1 is SGHDT, CDR2 YYEEEE, per germline. The CDR3 runs to 14 residues. Germline trimming cut 2 bases from V and 10 bases from J; bases unmatched to any gene: 5. CDR3 coding DNA: TGTGCCAGCAGCTTCAGGACAGGGAGATCACCCCTCCACTTT. Protein sequence: CASSFRTGRSPLHF. The variable domain in full, completed from reference TRBV5-6 and TRBJ1-6, reads DAGVTQSPTHLIKTRGQQVTLRCSPKSGHDTVSWYQQALGQGPQFIFQYYEEEERQRGNFPDRFSGHQFPNYSSELNVNALLLGDSALYLCASSFRTGRSPLHFGNGTRLTVT.

The rearrangement links TRBV6-4 to TRBJ2-7; the D gene is possibly TRBD2 (6 bases). With 4 bases removed from V and 5 bases from J, the gap between germline ends came to 12 bases. CDR3 length equals 13 residues. Germline loops: CDR1 MRHNA, CDR2 SNTAGT. CDR3 region: CASSVIGGHEQYF. CDR3 sequence (DNA): TGTGCCAGCAGTGTTATAGGAGGGCACGAGCAGTACTTC.

V and J are TRBV5-4 and TRBJ2-3; 9 nucleotides match TRBD2. The CDR3 has 16 residues. The trim removed 3 bases at V and 0 bases at J, leaving 5 bases unmatched. CDR1 SGHNT and CDR2 YYREEE come from the germline V gene (reference sequence). In nucleotides, the CDR3 is TGTGCCAGCAGCTCCCAGACTAGCGGTAGCACAGATACGCAGTATTTT. Translation: CASSSQTSGSTDTQYF.

The J gene is TRBJ1-6, the V gene TRBV7-9; D possibly corresponds to TRBD1 (5 bases). The CDR3 has 15 amino acids. Trimming removed 1 base from V and 7 bases from J, with 11 bases in between. Germline-derived CDR1 and CDR2 are SEHNR and FQNEAQ (reference sequence). The CDR3 nucleotides are TGTGCCAGCAGCTTAGGGGGGGTGAGGAATTCACCCCTCCACTTT. It encodes CASSLGGVRNSPLHF.

Comments on this clone: Other DNA sequences of this sample code for an identical CDR3. The rearrangement joins TRBV7-9 to TRBJ1-2; D is undetermined. Germline V gives CDR1 SEHNR, CDR2 FQNEAQ (reference sequence). Trimming took off 1 base at V and 0 bases at J, with 6 bases between the two ends. The CDR3 loop spans 14 amino acids. The CDR3 bases are TGTGCCAGCAGCTTAGGGACGGCTAACTATGGCTACACCTTC. Protein product: CASSLGTANYGYTF.

The chain recombines TRBV4-2 with TRBJ1-2, with no clear D. The CDR3 length is 13 residues. V was cut by 5 bases and J by 4 bases, with 11 bases left in between. Germline values: CDR1 LGHNA, CDR2 YNFKEQ. The CDR3 protein is CASSLSEPYGYTF. The CDR3, as DNA: TGTGCCAGCAGCTTATCCGAACCCTATGGCTACACCTTC.

The rearrangement joins TRBV21-1 to TRBJ1-4; the table calls TRBD1, which could not be checked here. TRBV21-1 is a documented pseudogene. The CDR3 contains 19 residues. Here the CDR3 reads CASSKVDNRVMCLHEKLFF. For the CDR3, the DNA is TGTGCCAGCAGCAAAGTGGACAATAGGGTTATGTGTTTACATGAAAAACTGTTTTTT.

The chain couples TRBV28 to TRBJ1-1; the match to TRBD1 covers 7 bases. Germline lookup yields CDR1 MDHEN and CDR2 SYDVKM. With 9 bases clipped from V and 5 bases from J, the junction kept 9 bases outside the gene matches. The length of the CDR3 is 13 residues. The CDR3 region has the DNA TGTGCCAGTTCTGGAGAGGGGGCGACTGAAGCTTTCTTT. Its translation is CASSGEGATEAFF.